The present entry profiles one T cell receptor (beta chain) with its context. Healthy Caucasians made up all donors. Each CDR3 protein gets one entry after TCRdb re-called the 5' RACE reads with MiXCR. Of 750,000 to 950,000 distinct CDR3 sequences listed, approximately 13% are singletons. The CDR3 runs 15 residues. With 6 bases clipped from V and 5 bases from J, the junction kept 11 bases outside the gene matches. The sample is drawn from a study of identical twins. A further study also used this sample, focusing on yellow fever vaccine responses in identical twins. That source notes: The T cell response to vaccination in identical twins was reportedly partly convergent and partly personalized.

The source of this sequence is a woman between 18 and 29 years old in good health. The V and J genes are TRBV12-3 or TRBV12-4 and TRBJ1-1; 8 bases agree with TRBD1. The sequencing sample was made of PBMCs. The CDR3 coding sequence is TGTGCCAGCAGCTTTTATTTACAGGGGGTGACTGAAGCTTTCTTT. It yields the protein CASSFYLQGVTEAFF.